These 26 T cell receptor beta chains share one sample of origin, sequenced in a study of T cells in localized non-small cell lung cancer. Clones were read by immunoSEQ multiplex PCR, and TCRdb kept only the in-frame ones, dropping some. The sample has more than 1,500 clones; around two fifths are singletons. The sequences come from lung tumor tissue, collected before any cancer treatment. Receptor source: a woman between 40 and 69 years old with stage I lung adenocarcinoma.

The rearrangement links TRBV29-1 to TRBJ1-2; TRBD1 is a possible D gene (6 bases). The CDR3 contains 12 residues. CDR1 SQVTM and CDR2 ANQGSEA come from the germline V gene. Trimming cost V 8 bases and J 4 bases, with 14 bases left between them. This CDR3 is CSSWDNSYGYTF. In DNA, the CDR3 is TGCAGCTCGTGGGACAACAGCTATGGCTACACCTTC.

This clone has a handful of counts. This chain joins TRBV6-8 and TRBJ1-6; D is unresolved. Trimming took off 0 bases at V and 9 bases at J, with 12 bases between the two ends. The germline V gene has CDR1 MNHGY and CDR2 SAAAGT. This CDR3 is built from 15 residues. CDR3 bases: TGTGCCAGCAGTTACTCCCTAAGTTTGGGTTCACCCCTCCACTTT. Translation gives CASSYSLSLGSPLHF.

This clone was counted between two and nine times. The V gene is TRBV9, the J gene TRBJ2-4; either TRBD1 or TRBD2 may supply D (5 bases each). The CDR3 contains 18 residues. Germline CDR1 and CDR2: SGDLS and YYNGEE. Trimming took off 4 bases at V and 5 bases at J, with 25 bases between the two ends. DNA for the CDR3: TGTGCCAGCAGCCTCCGGGACCTAGGGGTGGAGGAGCAAAACATTCAGTACTTC. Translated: CASSLRDLGVEEQNIQYF.

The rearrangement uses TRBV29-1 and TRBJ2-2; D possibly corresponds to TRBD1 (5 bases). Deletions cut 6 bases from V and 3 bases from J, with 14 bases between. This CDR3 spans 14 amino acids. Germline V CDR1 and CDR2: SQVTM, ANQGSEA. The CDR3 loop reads CSVAGLTDTGELFF. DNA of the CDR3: TGCAGCGTAGCAGGATTGACAGACACCGGGGAGCTGTTTTTT.

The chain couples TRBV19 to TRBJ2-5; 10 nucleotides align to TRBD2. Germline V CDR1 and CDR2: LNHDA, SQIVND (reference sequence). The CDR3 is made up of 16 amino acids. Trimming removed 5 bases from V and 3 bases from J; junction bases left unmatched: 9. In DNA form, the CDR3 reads TGTGCCAGTAGTCCCCTCGGTCTAGCGGGGGAAGAGACCCAGTACTTC. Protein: CASSPLGLAGEETQYF.

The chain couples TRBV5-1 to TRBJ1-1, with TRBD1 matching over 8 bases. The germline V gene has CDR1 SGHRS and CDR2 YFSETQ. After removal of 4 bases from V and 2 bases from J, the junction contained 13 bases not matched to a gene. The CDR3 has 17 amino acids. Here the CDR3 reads CASSPYYVDRANTEAFF. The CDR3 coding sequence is TGCGCCAGCAGCCCCTACTATGTGGACAGGGCTAACACTGAAGCTTTCTTT.

The CDR3 coding sequence is TGTGCCAGCAGCTGGACGGACCAGGGAGGTGGCTACACCTTC. Its translation: CASSWTDQGGGYTF. V and J are TRBV11-3 and TRBJ1-2; D perhaps matches TRBD1 (5 bases). CDR3 length: 14 residues. Germline loops: CDR1 SGHNT, CDR2 YENEEA. V dropped 4 bases and J dropped 7 bases, with 16 bases sitting between them.

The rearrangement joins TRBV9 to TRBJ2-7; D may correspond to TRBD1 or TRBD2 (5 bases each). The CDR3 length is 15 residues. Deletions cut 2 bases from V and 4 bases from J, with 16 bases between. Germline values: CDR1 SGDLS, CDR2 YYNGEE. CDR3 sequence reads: CASSVTGTDAYEQYF. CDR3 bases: TGTGCCAGCAGCGTCACCGGGACGGACGCTTACGAGCAGTACTTC. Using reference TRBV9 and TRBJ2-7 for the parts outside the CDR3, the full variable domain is DSGVTQTPKHLITATGQRVTLRCSPRSGDLSVYWYQQSLDQGLQFLIQYYNGEERAKGNILERFSAQQFPDLHSELNLSSLELGDSALYFCASSVTGTDAYEQYFGPGTRLTVT.

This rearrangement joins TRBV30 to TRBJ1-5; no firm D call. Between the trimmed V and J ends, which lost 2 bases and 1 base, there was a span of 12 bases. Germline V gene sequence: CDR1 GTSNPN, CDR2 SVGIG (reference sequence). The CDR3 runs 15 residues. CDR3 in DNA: TGTGCCTGGAGTATGGGAGAGGTGAGCAATCAGCCCCAGCATTTT. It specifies CAWSMGEVSNQPQHF.

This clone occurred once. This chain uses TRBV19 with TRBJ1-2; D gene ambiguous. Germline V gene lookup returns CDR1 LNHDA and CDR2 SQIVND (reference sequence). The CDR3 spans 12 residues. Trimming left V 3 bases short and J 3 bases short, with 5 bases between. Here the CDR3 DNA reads TGTGCCAGTAGTATCGGCGACTATGGCTACACCTTC. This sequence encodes CASSIGDYGYTF.

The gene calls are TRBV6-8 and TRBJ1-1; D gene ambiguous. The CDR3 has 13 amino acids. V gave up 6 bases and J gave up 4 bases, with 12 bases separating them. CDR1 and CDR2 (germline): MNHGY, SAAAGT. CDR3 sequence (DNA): TGTGCCAGCAGGAGAGATGGGAGCACTGAAGCTTTCTTT. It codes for CASRRDGSTEAFF.

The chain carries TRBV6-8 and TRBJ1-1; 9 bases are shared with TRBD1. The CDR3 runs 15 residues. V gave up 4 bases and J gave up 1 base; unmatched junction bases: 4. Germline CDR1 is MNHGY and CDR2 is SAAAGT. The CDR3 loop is CASSFHRGQNTEAFF. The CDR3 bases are TGTGCCAGCAGTTTCCACAGGGGGCAGAACACTGAAGCTTTCTTT.

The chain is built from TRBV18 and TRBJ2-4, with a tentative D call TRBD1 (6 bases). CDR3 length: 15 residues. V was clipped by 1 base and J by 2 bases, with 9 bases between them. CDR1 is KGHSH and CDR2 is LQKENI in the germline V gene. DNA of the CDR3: TGTGCCAGCTCACCACTCACAGGGACCAAAAACATTCAGTACTTC. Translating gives CASSPLTGTKNIQYF.

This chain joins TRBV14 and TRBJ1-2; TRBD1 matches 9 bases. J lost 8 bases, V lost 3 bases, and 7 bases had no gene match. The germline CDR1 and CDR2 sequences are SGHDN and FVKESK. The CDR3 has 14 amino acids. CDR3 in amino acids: CASSQMTGGGGYTF. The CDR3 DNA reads TGTGCCAGCAGCCAGATGACAGGGGGAGGAGGCTACACCTTC.

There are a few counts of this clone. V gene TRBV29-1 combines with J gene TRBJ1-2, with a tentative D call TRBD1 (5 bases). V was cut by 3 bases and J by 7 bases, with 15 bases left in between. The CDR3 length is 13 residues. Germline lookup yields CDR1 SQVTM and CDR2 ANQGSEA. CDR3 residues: CSVDSGAPGGYTF. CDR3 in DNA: TGCAGCGTTGATTCCGGGGCCCCCGGTGGCTACACCTTC. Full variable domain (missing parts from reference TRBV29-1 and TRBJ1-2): SAVISQKPSRDICQRGTSLTIQCQVDSQVTMMFWYRQQPGQSLTLIATANQGSEATYESGFVIDKFPISRPNLTFSTLTVSNMSPEDSSIYLCSVDSGAPGGYTFGSGTRLTVV.

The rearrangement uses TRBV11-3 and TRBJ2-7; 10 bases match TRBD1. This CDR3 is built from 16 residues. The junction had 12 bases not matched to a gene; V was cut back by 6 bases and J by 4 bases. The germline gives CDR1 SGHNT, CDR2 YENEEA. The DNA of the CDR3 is TGTGCCAGCAGTCCAACCCCGGGACAGGGGACGTACGAGCAGTACTTC. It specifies CASSPTPGQGTYEQYF. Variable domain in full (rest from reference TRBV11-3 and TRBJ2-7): EAGVVQSPRYKIIEKKQPVAFWCNPISGHNTLYWYLQNLGQGPELLIRYENEEAVDDSQLPKDRFSAERLKGVDSTLKIQPAELGDSAVYLCASSPTPGQGTYEQYFGPGTRLTVT.

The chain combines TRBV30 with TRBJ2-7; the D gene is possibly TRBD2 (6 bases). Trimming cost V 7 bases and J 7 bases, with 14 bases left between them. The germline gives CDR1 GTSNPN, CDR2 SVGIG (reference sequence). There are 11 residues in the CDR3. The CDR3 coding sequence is TGTGCCTCGATAATTGGGAGGGAGCAGTACTTC. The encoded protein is CASIIGREQYF.

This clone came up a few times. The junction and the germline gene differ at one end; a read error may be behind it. This CDR3 is CASNGRGSYNEQFF. DNA for the CDR3: TGTGCCAGCAACGGTAGGGGCTCGTACAATGAGCAATTCTTC. The rearrangement joins TRBV9 to TRBJ2-1, with TRBD1 as a possible D gene (5 bases). Germline V gene data show CDR1 as SGDLS and CDR2 as YYNGEE. This CDR3 has 14 amino acids. Variable domain in full (rest from reference TRBV9 and TRBJ2-1): DSGVTQTPKHLITATGQRVTLRCSPRSGDLSVYWYQQSLDQGLQFLIQYYNGEERAKGNILERFSAQQFPDLHSELNLSSLELGDSALYFCASNGRGSYNEQFFGPGTRLTVL.

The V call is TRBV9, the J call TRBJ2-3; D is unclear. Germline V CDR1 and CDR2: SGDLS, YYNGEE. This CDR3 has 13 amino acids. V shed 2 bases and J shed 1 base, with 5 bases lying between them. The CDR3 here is CASSVTRTDTQYF. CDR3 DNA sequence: TGTGCCAGCAGCGTTACCCGCACAGATACGCAGTATTTT.

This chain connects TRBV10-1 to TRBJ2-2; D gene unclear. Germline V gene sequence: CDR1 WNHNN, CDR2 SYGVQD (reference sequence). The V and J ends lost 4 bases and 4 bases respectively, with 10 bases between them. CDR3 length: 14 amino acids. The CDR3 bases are TGCGCCAGCAGTGCGGATTACGGCACCGGGGAGCTGTTTTTT. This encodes CASSADYGTGELFF.

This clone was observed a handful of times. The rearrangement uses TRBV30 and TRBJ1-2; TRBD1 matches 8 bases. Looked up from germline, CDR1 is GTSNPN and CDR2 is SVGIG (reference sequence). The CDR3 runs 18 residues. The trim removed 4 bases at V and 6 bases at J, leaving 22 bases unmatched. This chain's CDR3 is CAWKRGLGTRGRVDGYTF. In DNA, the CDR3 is TGTGCCTGGAAGCGCGGCCTCGGCACCAGGGGGCGGGTTGATGGCTACACCTTC.

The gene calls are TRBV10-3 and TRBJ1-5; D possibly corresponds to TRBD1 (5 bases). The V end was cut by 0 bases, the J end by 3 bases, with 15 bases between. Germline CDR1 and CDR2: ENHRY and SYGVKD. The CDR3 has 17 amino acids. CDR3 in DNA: TGTGCCATCAGTGAGTCCGGGCAGGGCCCTCTCAATCAGCCCCAGCATTTT. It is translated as CAISESGQGPLNQPQHF.

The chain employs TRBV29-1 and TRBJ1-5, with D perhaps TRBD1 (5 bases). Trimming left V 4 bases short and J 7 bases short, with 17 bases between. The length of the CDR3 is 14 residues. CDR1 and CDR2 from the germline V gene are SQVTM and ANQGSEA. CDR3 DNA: TGCAGCGTTGCCGGGACCAAGTCATCCCAGCCCCAGCATTTT. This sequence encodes CSVAGTKSSQPQHF.

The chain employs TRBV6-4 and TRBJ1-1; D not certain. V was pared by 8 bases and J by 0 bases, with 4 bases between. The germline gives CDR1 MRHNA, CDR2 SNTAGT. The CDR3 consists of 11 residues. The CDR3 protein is CASGLNTEAFF. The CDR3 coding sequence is TGTGCCAGCGGACTGAACACTGAAGCTTTCTTT.

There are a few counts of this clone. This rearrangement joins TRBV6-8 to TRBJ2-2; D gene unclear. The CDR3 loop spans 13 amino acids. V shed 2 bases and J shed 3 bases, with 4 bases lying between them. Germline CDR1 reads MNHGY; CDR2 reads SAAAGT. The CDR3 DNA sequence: TGTGCCAGCAGTTACAGGGACACCGGGGAGCTGTTTTTT. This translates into CASSYRDTGELFF.

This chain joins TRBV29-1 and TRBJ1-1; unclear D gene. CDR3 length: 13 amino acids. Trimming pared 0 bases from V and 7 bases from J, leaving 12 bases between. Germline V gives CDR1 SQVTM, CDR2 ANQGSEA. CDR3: CSVEDHRVNEAFF. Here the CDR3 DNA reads TGCAGCGTTGAAGATCATCGGGTAAATGAAGCTTTCTTT.